Below are 11 T cell receptor beta chains sequenced from a single sample in a study of control samples from healthy donors and cancer patients. Generated by immunoSEQ multiplex PCR, the TCRdb table keeps only in-frame clones and is missing some. The sample holds 60,000 to 75,000 clones, around 85% seen once. The specimen sequenced was blood. The receptors come from a man aged 35 to 55 in good health.

V gene TRBV11-3 combines with J gene TRBJ1-4; possibly TRBD1 for D (5 bases). Trimming shortened V by 3 bases and J by 4 bases, and 15 bases separated the two germline ends. The germline V gene encodes CDR1 SGHNT and CDR2 YENEEA. This CDR3 comprises 16 residues. This chain's CDR3 is CASSFFGQPVNEKLFF. The CDR3 coding sequence is TGTGCCAGCAGCTTCTTCGGACAACCCGTTAATGAAAAACTGTTTTTT. The full variable domain, rest sourced from reference TRBV11-3 and TRBJ1-4, is EAGVVQSPRYKIIEKKQPVAFWCNPISGHNTLYWYLQNLGQGPELLIRYENEEAVDDSQLPKDRFSAERLKGVDSTLKIQPAELGDSAVYLCASSFFGQPVNEKLFFGSGTQLSVL.

The V call is TRBV6-5, the J call TRBJ1-4; the match to TRBD1 covers 9 bases. This CDR3 comprises 15 residues. In germline, CDR1 is MNHEY, CDR2 SVGAGI. With 6 bases clipped from V and 6 bases from J, the junction kept 8 bases outside the gene matches. The CDR3 protein is CASRTSTGGYEKLFF. The CDR3 coding sequence is TGTGCCAGCAGAACCTCGACAGGGGGTTATGAAAAACTGTTTTTT.

In its sample, this clone is medium-sized (0.01 to 0.1%). This chain links TRBV27 with TRBJ1-1; D is ambiguous. Trimming removed 7 bases at V and 3 bases at J, with 18 bases between. CDR3 length equals 15 residues. Germline loops: CDR1 MNHEY, CDR2 SMNVEV (reference sequence). The DNA of the CDR3 is TGTGCCAGCACCTCCTCGGACGGTCGGTACACTGAAGCTTTCTTT. Its translation is CASTSSDGRYTEAFF.

This rearrangement joins TRBV7-8 to TRBJ1-5; 7 nucleotides align to TRBD1. Germline CDR1 reads SGHVS; CDR2 reads FQNEAQ. V lost 5 bases and J lost 1; bases outside the gene matches: 8. The CDR3 runs 16 residues. The DNA for the CDR3 is TGTGCCAGCAGCAGACAGGGTTGGCGGAGCAATCAGCCCCAGCATTTT. This codes for CASSRQGWRSNQPQHF. Full variable domain (missing parts from reference TRBV7-8 and TRBJ1-5): GAGVSQSPRYKVAKRGQDVALRCDPISGHVSLFWYQQALGQGPEFLTYFQNEAQLDKSGLPSDRFFAERPEGSVSTLKIQRTQQEDSAVYLCASSRQGWRSNQPQHFGDGTRLSIL.

This chain joins TRBV5-4 and TRBJ1-2, with a weak D call TRBD1 (6 bases). The length of the CDR3 is 14 residues. CDR1 SGHNT and CDR2 YYREEE come from the germline V gene (reference sequence). V dropped 4 bases and J dropped 6 bases, with 16 bases sitting between them. CDR3 sequence: CASSPSLGQNGYTF. The CDR3 DNA sequence: TGTGCCAGCAGCCCGTCTCTAGGACAGAATGGCTACACCTTC. Complete variable domain (other parts from reference TRBV5-4 and TRBJ1-2): ETGVTQSPTHLIKTRGQQVTLRCSSQSGHNTVSWYQQALGQGPQFIFQYYREEENGRGNFPPRFSGLQFPNYSSELNVNALELDDSALYLCASSPSLGQNGYTFGSGTRLTVV.

This clone occurred a few times. The J gene is TRBJ1-6, the V gene TRBV15, with 9 bases aligning to TRBD1. The CDR3 is made up of 14 amino acids. The germline CDR1 and CDR2 sequences are LNHNV and YYDKDF (reference sequence). After removal of 4 bases from V and 9 bases from J, the junction contained 4 bases not matched to a gene. In DNA form, the CDR3 reads TGTGCCACCAGCATAACAGGGGGCGGTTCACCCCTCCACTTT. Translated: CATSITGGGSPLHF.

The rearrangement links TRBV2 to TRBJ2-7; D gene uncertain. Germline CDR1 SNHLY, CDR2 FYNNEI. Trimming cost V 5 bases and J 7 bases, with 12 bases left between them. CDR3 size: 12 residues. CDR3 nucleotides: TGTGCCAGCAGTTTTGCCGATGTGGAGCAGTACTTC. Residues: CASSFADVEQYF.

The chain carries TRBV29-1 and TRBJ2-7; D is undetermined. V was cut by 4 bases and J by 0 bases, with 13 bases left in between. This CDR3 contains 14 residues. In germline, CDR1 is SQVTM, CDR2 ANQGSEA. Here the CDR3 DNA reads TGCAGCGTTGTATCCTCGGCAAGCTCCTACGAGCAGTACTTC. As protein: CSVVSSASSYEQYF.

The rearrangement joins TRBV28 to TRBJ2-3; TRBD1 is a possible D gene (7 bases). The germline CDR1 and CDR2 sequences are MDHEN and SYDVKM. This CDR3 is built from 17 residues. V lost 5 bases, J lost 4 bases, and 22 bases lay in between. For the CDR3, the DNA is TGTGCCAGCAGTAGGGTTGCGCGGGACAGTTACGCAGATACGCAGTATTTT. Its protein product is CASSRVARDSYADTQYF.

This chain links TRBV19 with TRBJ2-3; 9 bases align to TRBD1. Germline CDR1 reads LNHDA; CDR2 reads SQIVND (reference sequence). J was trimmed by 2 bases and V by 4 bases; bases with no gene match: 4. The CDR3 sequence is 15 residues long. CDR3 loop: CASSTGTGHTDTQYF. The CDR3 region has the DNA TGTGCCAGTAGTACCGGGACAGGGCACACAGATACGCAGTATTTT.

This rearrangement joins TRBV12-3 or TRBV12-4 to TRBJ1-2; TRBD1 is a possible D gene (6 bases). This CDR3 has 12 residues. The V gene lost 6 bases and the J gene lost 4 bases, with 9 bases spanning the gap. The CDR3 is CASRRTAYGYTF. The CDR3, as DNA: TGTGCCAGCAGGAGGACAGCCTATGGCTACACCTTC.